This T cell receptor (beta chain) was retrieved from a study of shared clonotypes between healthy human individuals. Study summary: CD4 naive and CD4 memory each took three plates per donor, while CD8 naive took two and CD8 memory one.

A word on this clone: The antigen is unknown.

The V gene's germline CDR1 is MNHNS and CDR2 SASEGT. CDR3 length: 15 amino acids. Trimming cost V 2 bases and J 3 bases, with 13 bases left between them. The study, taken as a whole, reports: Apart from blood, nothing was sampled; tissue repertoires likely differ.

Assay: immunoSEQ multiplex PCR; the TCRdb copy retains only in-frame clones and omits some. Of over 2 million clones in the sample, roughly 96% are singletons; the top ten hold 0.1% to 0.15%. The sequence was obtained from a man aged 18 to 29 in good health. The genes are TRBV6-1 and TRBJ1-1; D remains ambiguous. The sample consisted of naive CD4+ T cells sorted from blood. Indicated subset: CD45RA+ positively selected. CDR3 DNA sequence: TGTGCCAGCAGTGAACTAAAGGGTAGGTACACTGAAGCTTTCTTT. Its translation: CASSELKGRYTEAFF.